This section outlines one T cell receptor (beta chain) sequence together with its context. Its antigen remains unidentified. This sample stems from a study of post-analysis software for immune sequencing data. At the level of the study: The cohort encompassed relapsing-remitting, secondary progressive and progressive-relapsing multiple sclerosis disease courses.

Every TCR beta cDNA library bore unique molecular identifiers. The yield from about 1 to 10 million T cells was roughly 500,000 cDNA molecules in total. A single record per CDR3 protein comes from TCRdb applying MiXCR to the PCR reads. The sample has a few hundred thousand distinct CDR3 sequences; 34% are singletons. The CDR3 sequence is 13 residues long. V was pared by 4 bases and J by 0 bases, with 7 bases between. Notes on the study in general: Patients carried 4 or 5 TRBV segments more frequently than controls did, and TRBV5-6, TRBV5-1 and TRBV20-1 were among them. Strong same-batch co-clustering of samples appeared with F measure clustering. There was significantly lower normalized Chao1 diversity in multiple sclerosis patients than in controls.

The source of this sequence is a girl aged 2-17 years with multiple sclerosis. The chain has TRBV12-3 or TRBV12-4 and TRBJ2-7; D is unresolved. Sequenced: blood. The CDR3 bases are TGTGCCAGCAGTTCCTCCGGCTCCTACGAGCAGTACTTC. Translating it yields CASSSSGSYEQYF.